This paragraph covers one TCR beta chain sequence. The V gene lost 1 base and the J gene lost 2 bases, with 9 bases spanning the gap. Looked up from germline, CDR1 is SNHLY and CDR2 is FYNNEI. CDR3 length: 15 amino acids. These data come from a study of blood T cell repertoires in COVID-19. Generated by immunoSEQ multiplex PCR, the TCRdb table keeps only in-frame clones and is missing some. The profile covers hundreds of thousands of clones, with over 75% appearing a single time and about 2.1% taken by the ten largest. The sequence came from a woman in her thirties or forties who had recovered from COVID-19. The rearrangement uses TRBV2 and TRBJ2-1, with a tentative D call TRBD2 (6 bases). The sequencing sample was made of peripheral blood. CDR3 loop: CASSEVGGTYNEQFF. CDR3 nucleotides: TGTGCCAGCAGTGAAGTGGGGGGAACCTACAATGAGCAGTTCTTC.